Shown below are 18 T cell receptor beta chains from a single sample sequenced in a study of cytomegalovirus exposure and HLA in healthy donors. Vbeta (60) and Jbeta (13) primers were used in the PCR. Generated by immunoSEQ multiplex PCR, the TCRdb table keeps only in-frame clones and is missing some. The table shows 100,000 to 150,000 clones, with roughly 80% occurring only once. Sequencing input: PBMCs. The receptors stem from a woman in her thirties or forties in good health and CMV-seronegative.

The V and J genes are TRBV27 and TRBJ1-1; the D gene is possibly TRBD1 (6 bases). Germline assignment: CDR1 MNHEY and CDR2 SMNVEV (reference sequence). Trimming removed 5 bases at V and 4 bases at J, with 17 bases between. The CDR3 spans 15 residues. CDR3 sequence reads: CASSVSGQGSTEAFF. CDR3 coding DNA: TGTGCCAGCAGTGTCTCGGGGCAGGGGTCCACTGAAGCTTTCTTT.

V and J are TRBV7-8 and TRBJ1-5; 9 bases are shared with TRBD1. Germline CDR1 is SGHVS and CDR2 is FQNEAQ. Trimming took 4 bases from V and 5 from J; bases not matched to a gene: 3. This CDR3 region has 14 residues. As DNA, the CDR3 is TGTGCCAGCAGCTCGAGGACAGGGGATCAGCCCCAGCATTTT. Amino acid sequence: CASSSRTGDQPQHF.

This clone has just a few counts. This chain uses TRBV6-5 with TRBJ2-7; D not resolved. CDR1 is MNHEY, CDR2 SVGAGI, per germline. Trimming stripped 2 bases from V and 6 bases from J, with 11 bases between. CDR3 size: 13 residues. Written as DNA, the CDR3 is TGTGCCAGCAGTTACGTGGTAGGCGGCGAGCAGTACTTC. As protein: CASSYVVGGEQYF.

The V call is TRBV9, the J call TRBJ2-2; 8 bases fit TRBD2. The CDR3 runs 19 residues. The V segment lost 3 bases and the J segment 0 bases; nucleotides outside the gene matches: 13. Germline V gene sequence: CDR1 SGDLS, CDR2 YYNGEE. The CDR3 loop is CASSAGGTYFHANTGELFF. The CDR3 DNA follows: TGTGCCAGCAGCGCGGGAGGGACTTACTTCCACGCGAACACCGGGGAGCTGTTTTTT.

CDR3 region: CASSFSQGASEAFF. In DNA form, the CDR3 reads TGTGCCAGCAGCTTTTCACAGGGGGCCTCTGAAGCTTTCTTT. The chain couples TRBV7-2 to TRBJ1-1; 9 positions match TRBD1. The J segment lost 6 bases and the V segment lost 3 bases, leaving 5 bases of the junction unmatched. The CDR3 is made up of 14 amino acids. Germline CDR1 SGHTA, CDR2 FQGNSA.

V usage is TRBV7-9 and J usage is TRBJ2-2; 8 bases match TRBD2. V lost 4 bases, J lost 3 bases, and 10 bases stayed unmatched. Germline V CDR1 and CDR2: SEHNR, FQNEAQ (reference sequence). This CDR3 region has 17 residues. The CDR3 nucleotides read TGTGCCAGCAGCTCCCCCCGGCGGGAGGTAGACACCGGGGAGCTGTTTTTT. Its protein product is CASSSPRREVDTGELFF.

The sample holds one count of this clone. The junction and the germline gene differ at one end; a read error may be behind it. This chain joins TRBV7-9 and TRBJ1-2; 10 nucleotides line up with TRBD1. The CDR3 spans 15 residues. Germline CDR1 and CDR2: SEHNR and FQNEAQ (reference sequence). Here the CDR3 reads CSSSLAGQGYYGYTF. CDR3 DNA sequence: TGTTCCAGCAGCTTAGCGGGACAGGGGTACTATGGCTACACCTTC.

The chain is built from TRBV2 and TRBJ2-3; the D gene is possibly TRBD2 (6 bases). The CDR3 has 16 residues. The germline gives CDR1 SNHLY, CDR2 FYNNEI. V was shortened by 1 base and J by 1 base, with 12 bases between the two germline ends. CDR3 nucleotide sequence: TGTGCCAGCAGTGAAGATCGGTCTAGCGGCACAGATACGCAGTATTTT. Its protein product is CASSEDRSSGTDTQYF.

CDR3 bases: TGTGCCAGCACCGCGGAGGGGTACAATGAGCAGTTCTTC. This encodes CASTAEGYNEQFF. This rearrangement joins TRBV18 to TRBJ2-1; TRBD2 might be the D (6 bases). The CDR3 extends over 13 amino acids. Trimming cost V 8 bases and J 4 bases, with 12 bases left between them. Germline-derived CDR1 and CDR2 are KGHSH and LQKENI.

This clone has only one observation. CDR3 residues: CATSRDTGPSYEQYF. In DNA, the CDR3 is TGTGCCACCAGCAGAGACACAGGGCCGTCCTACGAGCAGTACTTC. This sequence joins TRBV15 and TRBJ2-7; D is perhaps TRBD1 (6 bases). Trimming removed 0 bases from V and 1 base from J, with 10 bases in between. The CDR3 is 15 amino acids. Germline V gene lookup returns CDR1 LNHNV and CDR2 YYDKDF (reference sequence).

This chain joins TRBV2 and TRBJ2-5, with TRBD1 identical over 10 bases. Trimming at V came to 5 bases and at J to 5 bases, leaving 5 bases not matched to a gene. This CDR3 region has 14 residues. In germline, CDR1 is SNHLY, CDR2 FYNNEI. CDR3 nucleotide sequence: TGTGCCAGCAGTCAGGACAGGGGGTTGGAGACCCAGTACTTC. This sequence encodes CASSQDRGLETQYF. Full variable domain (remainder filled in from reference TRBV2 and TRBJ2-5): EPEVTQTPSHQVTQMGQEVILRCVPISNHLYFYWYRQILGQKVEFLVSFYNNEISEKSEIFDDQFSVERPDGSNFTLKIRSTKLEDSAMYFCASSQDRGLETQYFGPGTRLLVL.

The chain carries TRBV6-5 and TRBJ2-7; D is possibly TRBD1 (5 bases). The CDR3 runs 14 residues. The germline V and J ends were trimmed by 0 bases and 3 bases, with 9 bases remaining between them. Germline CDR1 is MNHEY and CDR2 is SVGAGI. CDR3 sequence (DNA): TGTGCCAGCAGTTACTCGGCAGGGAACTACGAGCAGTACTTC. The encoded protein is CASSYSAGNYEQYF.

The chain is built from TRBV28 and TRBJ2-7; a possible D gene is TRBD1 (6 bases). CDR1 and CDR2 (germline): MDHEN, SYDVKM. The CDR3 sequence is 13 residues long. V was clipped by 5 bases and J by 7 bases, with 15 bases between them. This CDR3 reads CASSATQGFEQYF. DNA for the CDR3: TGTGCCAGCAGTGCGACCCAGGGGTTTGAGCAGTACTTC. The whole variable domain, remainder taken from reference TRBV28 and TRBJ2-7, is DVKVTQSSRYLVKRTGEKVFLECVQDMDHENMFWYRQDPGLGLRLIYFSYDVKMKEKGDIPEGYSVSREKKERFSLILESASTNQTSMYLCASSATQGFEQYFGPGTRLTVT.

The chain joins TRBV27 to TRBJ1-1; a possible D gene is TRBD1 (5 bases). V was pared by 5 bases and J by 5 bases, with 12 bases between. Germline V gives CDR1 MNHEY, CDR2 SMNVEV (reference sequence). The CDR3 has 13 amino acids. The CDR3 protein is CASSPWGVTEAFF. In nucleotides, the CDR3 is TGTGCCAGCAGTCCCTGGGGGGTGACTGAAGCTTTCTTT.

In its sample, this clone was seen a few times. The V gene is TRBV5-6, the J gene TRBJ1-6, with D uncertain. Germline-derived CDR1 and CDR2 are SGHDT and YYEEEE. The CDR3 is made up of 14 amino acids. With 4 bases removed from V and 10 bases from J, the gap between germline ends came to 15 bases. In DNA, the CDR3 is TGTGCCAGCAGCCCGGCGGGATCCTACTCACCCCTCCACTTT. Its protein product is CASSPAGSYSPLHF.

In this sample, this clone turned up once. V gene TRBV5-1 combines with J gene TRBJ1-1, with 8 bases identical to TRBD1. The trim removed 4 bases at V and 1 base at J, leaving 6 bases unmatched. Germline V gives CDR1 SGHRS, CDR2 YFSETQ. The CDR3 consists of 15 residues. The CDR3 region is CASSQGAGANTEAFF. The CDR3 coding sequence is TGCGCCAGCAGCCAGGGGGCAGGGGCGAACACTGAAGCTTTCTTT.

The sample holds a few counts of this clone. The rearrangement uses TRBV6-1 and TRBJ1-5; D perhaps matches TRBD1 (5 bases). CDR3 length: 14 residues. Per germline, CDR1 MNHNS and CDR2 SASEGT. The ends were cut back, 6 bases at V and 1 base at J, with 10 bases in the middle. In DNA, the CDR3 is TGTGCCAGCAGCGAGGACACAAGCAATCAGCCCCAGCATTTT. Translated: CASSEDTSNQPQHF.

This clone was seen a few times. The chain employs TRBV6-5 and TRBJ2-2; 7 bases align to TRBD2. This CDR3 is built from 14 residues. Germline CDR1 reads MNHEY; CDR2 reads SVGAGI. V lost 4 bases and J lost 3; bases outside the gene matches: 2. CDR3 residues: CASSSGLDTGELFF. Written as DNA, the CDR3 is TGTGCCAGCAGTTCCGGACTAGACACCGGGGAGCTGTTTTTT.